The TCR beta chain described here comes from a study of T cell responses to AZD1222 COVID-19 vaccine. Clones were sequenced by immunoSEQ multiplex PCR, and TCRdb holds only the in-frame ones, with some missing. The sample records around 120,000 clones, 93% being singletons. Germline CDR1 reads MNHEY; CDR2 reads SMNVEV (reference sequence). There are 12 residues in the CDR3. V was clipped by 7 bases and J by 9 bases, with 15 bases between them. Comment on this clone: Its target is not known.

Study-level points and caveats: Rises in breadth and depth of Spike-specific TCRs came after two AZD1222 doses.

This clonotype was obtained from an adult who received the AZD1222 COVID-19 vaccine. The gene calls are TRBV27 and TRBJ1-2; D may be TRBD1 (6 bases). Here the sequenced sample was peripheral blood, taken 28 days after the second AZD1222 dose. CDR3 sequence: CASKGGGRSYTF. The DNA of the CDR3 is TGTGCCAGCAAGGGAGGGGGTAGGAGCTACACCTTC.